A single TCR beta chain is shown here with its context. A much larger clone is a single base away; this may be a read error. Assay used: immunoSEQ multiplex PCR; TCRdb lists only in-frame clones, some missing. Seen here are approximately 740,000 clones, around 67% observed once, and the top ten hold 1.5% to 2%. CDR3 length: 14 residues. Germline CDR1 is SGHDN and CDR2 is FVKESK. This entry belongs to a study of shared clonotypes between healthy human individuals. The receptor comes from a woman aged 25 to 39 in good health. The V call is TRBV14, the J call TRBJ1-3, with D tentatively TRBD1 (5 bases). The material sequenced was memory CD4+ T cells sorted from blood. Documented subset: CD45RA-negative fraction. CDR3 coding DNA: TGTACCAGCACCCCGTGGGGGTCCGGAAACACCATATATTTT. This sequence encodes CTSTPWGSGNTIYF.